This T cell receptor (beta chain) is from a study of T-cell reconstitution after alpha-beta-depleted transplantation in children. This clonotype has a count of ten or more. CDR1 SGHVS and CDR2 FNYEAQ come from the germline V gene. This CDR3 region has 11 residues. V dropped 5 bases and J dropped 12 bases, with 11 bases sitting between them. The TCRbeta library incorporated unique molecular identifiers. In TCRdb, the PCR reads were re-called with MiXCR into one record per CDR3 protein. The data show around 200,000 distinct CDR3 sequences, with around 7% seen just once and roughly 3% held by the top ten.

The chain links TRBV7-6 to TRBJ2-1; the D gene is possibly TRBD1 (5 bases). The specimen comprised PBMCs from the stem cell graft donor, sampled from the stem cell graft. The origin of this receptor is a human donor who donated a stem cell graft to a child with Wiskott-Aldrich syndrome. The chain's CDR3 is CASSATQGQFF. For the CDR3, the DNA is TGTGCCAGCAGCGCCACGCAGGGGCAGTTCTTC.